These T cell receptor beta chains were read from a single sample in a study of blood T cell repertoires in COVID-19. Assay: immunoSEQ multiplex PCR; the TCRdb copy retains only in-frame clones and omits some. The sample lists 70,000 to 100,000 clones; around 90% were seen once. Sequenced input: peripheral blood. The receptors here all came from a woman aged 80 or older with active COVID-19. Both conserved end residues are trimmed from each CDR3. The order of the fields is J gene, V gene, CDR3 protein.

>TRBJ2-3|TRBV19
ASSLSPDTQY
>TRBJ1-5|TRBV7-6
ASSLARGPGQPQH
>TRBJ2-1|TRBV19
ASSSRTGGSYNEQF
>TRBJ1-5|TRBV7-2
ASSYGTYQPQH
>TRBJ2-7|TRBV28
ASSETGRQY
>TRBJ2-6|TRBV21-1
ASSSNPRRGANVLT
>TRBJ2-6|TRBV7-3
ASSRTGAGANVLT
>TRBJ2-7|TRBV18
ASSGLASSYEQY
>TRBJ2-7|TRBV18
ASSPTSGSLNEQY
>TRBJ2-7|TRBV6-5
ASRPTRDRTDEQY
>TRBJ1-6|TRBV5-1
ASSLEGVDNSPLH
>TRBJ1-2|TRBV5-1
ASSLVGTPNYGYT
>TRBJ1-1|TRBV11-2
ASSFFDGGGTEAF
>TRBJ2-7|TRBV6-1
ASSEGGQGGAFGYEQY
>TRBJ2-5|TRBV28
ASSTDRGGTQY
>TRBJ2-5|TRBV18
ASSPRTSDAETQY
>TRBJ2-5|TRBV7-8
ASSYLAGGETQY
>TRBJ2-1|TRBV4-3
ASSRGTSGYNEQF
>TRBJ1-3|TRBV7-2
ASSLNNGRAGNTIY
>TRBJ2-3|TRBV6-6
ASSPRPLRGGTDTQY
>TRBJ1-2|TRBV5-4
ASGQAKYGYT
>TRBJ2-5|TRBV5-6
ASSWEASETQY
>TRBJ1-3|TRBV5-1
ASSLGQGPGNTIY
>TRBJ2-2|TRBV28
ASSYSGLGPNTGELF
>TRBJ2-7|TRBV18
ASSPPQTYEQY
>TRBJ2-2|TRBV5-1
ASSLIAGAPGELF
>TRBJ2-3|TRBV5-1
ASSTSGPTADTQY
>TRBJ2-3|TRBV6-5
ASRPAGPDTQY
>TRBJ2-7|TRBV18
ASSPASYEQY
>TRBJ2-7|TRBV6-5
ASRATSGSSYEQY
>TRBJ1-4|TRBV27
ASSLSGGVATNEKLF
>TRBJ1-1|TRBV6-5
ASSRVGGEAF
>TRBJ1-5|TRBV5-1
ASSPLGGDQPQH
>TRBJ2-5|TRBV3-1/TRBV3-2
ASSPTEYQETQY
>TRBJ1-2|TRBV20-1
SASRTDYGYT
>TRBJ2-3|TRBV10-3
AISPNRGVGTDTQY
>TRBJ1-4|TRBV2
ASRPDRDLEKLF
>TRBJ2-1|TRBV16
ASSQAQGHEQF
>TRBJ2-1|TRBV7-2
ASSSRTGSYNEQF
>TRBJ2-2|TRBV4-1
ASSPYLITGVGTGELF
>TRBJ1-2|TRBV12-3/TRBV12-4
ASSRGTDLT
>TRBJ1-2|TRBV6-1
ASSESPLYGYT
>TRBJ2-1|TRBV19
ASSLATSGRNEQF
>TRBJ1-1|TRBV6-6
ASSSSTGLNTEAF
>TRBJ2-3|TRBV19
ASSYWTGGSDTQY
>TRBJ2-7|TRBV20-1
SASTLAGAFYEQY
>TRBJ2-2|TRBV6-5
ASSYSRNTGELF
>TRBJ2-2|TRBV7-3
ASSLNTGNTGELF
>TRBJ2-1|TRBV27
ASSPLGTYDEQF
>TRBJ2-3|TRBV11-2
ASSSGLAGGTDTQY
>TRBJ2-2|TRBV29-1
SVVEGGRDGELF
>TRBJ1-2|TRBV7-9
ASSLEDRGYGYT
>TRBJ2-7|TRBV6-5
ASHSGTGLSYEQY
>TRBJ1-1|TRBV6-5
ASSKSQGAAF
>TRBJ2-1|TRBV4-1
ASSQDDYAGNEQF